A selection of T cell receptor beta chains follows, all from one sample in a study of T cell clonotyping in hematopoietic cell transplantation. This table comes from immunoSEQ multiplex PCR, and its TCRdb copy is limited to in-frame clones, with some not included. The sample contains about 45,000 clones, around 83% of which appear only once. The sequencing here drew on peripheral blood mononuclear cells, taken before stem cell transplant. The receptors were sampled from a man in his 60s with myelodysplastic syndrome. Some clones in this sample may be carry-over from other donors' samples. Each CDR3 is given without its conserved first and last residue. Each record gives: V gene, J gene, CDR3 protein.

TRBV5-4	TRBJ2-6	ASSFGVETGANVLT
TRBV4-3	TRBJ2-7	ASSKTPPPLNYEQY
TRBV7-2	TRBJ1-1	ASSLGGALNTEAF
TRBV7-6	TRBJ2-7	ASSSDGSYEQY
TRBV14	TRBJ2-7	ASSQAYEQY
TRBV20-1	TRBJ1-1	SAPGETEAF
TRBV5-6	TRBJ2-3	ASSPRYTDTQY
TRBV5-1	TRBJ2-7	ASSLDRVAYEQY
TRBV29-1	TRBJ1-2	SVEGDRGNYGYT
TRBV30	TRBJ2-6	AWAGGFNVLT
TRBV10-2	TRBJ2-3	ASSGQTQY
TRBV19	TRBJ2-2	ASSIIGQRVGIGELF
TRBV19	TRBJ1-5	ASKEWNNQPQH
TRBV5-1	TRBJ1-1	ASSGQGNTEAF
TRBV5-1	TRBJ1-3	ASSLLGGTGNTIY
TRBV5-1	TRBJ1-6	ASSLGLQPLSSYNSPLH